Only a few counts were recorded for the clone carrying this T cell receptor (beta chain). What it recognizes is unknown. This CDR3 spans 14 amino acids. Deletions cut 3 bases from V and 0 bases from J, with 9 bases between. Germline CDR1 and CDR2: LNHNV and YYDKDF (reference sequence). These data are taken from a study of T cells after yellow fever vaccination. Broader study findings: Clones from primary vaccination mostly reappeared after the booster (96% CD4, just over 85% CD8). Contamination of FACS-sorted repertoires by abundant clonotypes from the bulk population could occur.

Universal primer sites and UMIs were introduced during 5'RACE template-switching synthesis of TCR cDNA. From the 5' RACE reads, TCRdb called clonotypes with MiXCR, one entry per CDR3 protein. Here the sample spans hundreds of thousands of distinct CDR3 sequences, roughly 14% being singletons. This rearrangement joins TRBV15 to TRBJ2-7; D call uncertain. Sample: PBMCs, taken on the day of the yellow fever booster vaccination. The TCR sequence derives from a man aged 25 to 40 who received the YFV17D yellow fever vaccine. CDR3 loop: CATSRMRSSYEQYF. Here the CDR3 DNA reads TGTGCCACCAGCAGGATGAGGAGCTCCTACGAGCAGTACTTC.